This TCR beta chain derives from a study of blood T cell repertoires in COVID-19. As for the study in general: The origin of the acute and convalescent COVID-19 samples was the United States, Italy and Spain.

The V gene lost 4 bases and the J gene lost 6 bases, with 16 bases spanning the gap. The CDR3 spans 14 residues. The V gene's germline CDR1 is LNHDA and CDR2 SQIVND (reference sequence). Some clones are missing from TCRdb's copy, which holds only in-frame ones; the method was immunoSEQ multiplex PCR. The table includes hundreds of thousands of clones, about 85% detected once. The genes are TRBV19 and TRBJ2-7; D is perhaps TRBD2 (5 bases). The clonotype was recovered from a woman between 18 and 29 years old who had recovered from COVID-19. Sequencing was done on a sample of peripheral blood. CDR3 amino acids: CASSSGLALGEQYF. CDR3 nucleotides: TGTGCCAGTAGTAGTGGTCTAGCTCTTGGCGAGCAGTACTTC.